This is a list of T cell receptor beta chains from one sample in a study of regulatory T cells in long-lasting Graves disease. TCRdb ran MiXCR on the multiplex PCR reads and lists one entry per CDR3 protein. The table lists about 450,000 distinct CDR3 sequences, around 15% of them singletons, with approximately 19% in the top ten. This sample was also put to use in a study of T cells in Graves' hyperthyroidism and ophthalmopathy.

Sample: peripheral blood mononuclear cells (PBMCs), taken at new diagnosis, from a patient treated with antithyroid drugs. The receptors originated from a woman aged 50 to 65 with Graves disease. Both conserved end residues are part of each CDR3. A D gene is named only where the DNA matches it firmly. Part of the rows lack a size; the others show once, few, many or a class for expanded clones.

TGTGCCAGCTCACCAAATCGGGCGGGCGACTATGGCTACACCTTC | CASSPNRAGDYGYTF | - | TRBJ1-2 | - | TRBV18
TGTGCCAGCTCACCATTTCCAGAGAACACTGAAGCTTTCTTT | CASSPFPENTEAFF | - | TRBJ1-1 | - | TRBV18
TGTGCCAGCACAAGGGACGGACAGATCGAGACCCAGTACTTC | CASTRDGQIETQYF | - | TRBJ2-5 | many | TRBV2
TGTGCCAGCTCACCGCCCGGGACAGGGAAGGCCTACGAGCAGTACTTC | CASSPPGTGKAYEQYF | TRBD1 | TRBJ2-7 | many | TRBV18
TGTGCCAGCAGCTGGGAGGGACAGGTCGGGGAGACCCAGTACTTC | CASSWEGQVGETQYF | - | TRBJ2-5 | many | TRBV5-8
TGTGCCGGGGGACAGGGGAAATTCCTAAGCTCTGGAAACACCATATATTTT | CAGGQGKFLSSGNTIYF | TRBD1 | TRBJ1-3 | - | TRBV30
TGCAGTGCTAGGGGCGATCTGGGACTAGTTTACGAGCAGTACTTC | CSARGDLGLVYEQYF | TRBD2 | TRBJ2-7 | few | TRBV20-1
TGTGCCAGCAGCGTAGGGGCGGGAGAAACCTACGAGCAGTACTTC | CASSVGAGETYEQYF | TRBD2 | TRBJ2-7 | few | TRBV9
TGTGCCAGCAGACGCGGGCTAGCGGGACCTACGAACACCGGGGAGCTGTTTTTT | CASRRGLAGPTNTGELFF | TRBD2 | TRBJ2-2 | many | TRBV28
TGTGCCAGCTCACCGGGACAGGCCACCTACGAGCAGTACTTC | CASSPGQATYEQYF | TRBD1 | TRBJ2-7 | - | TRBV18
TGTGCCAGCAGCGTAGGGTTGCGGGAGTTTGACGAGCAGTTCTTC | CASSVGLREFDEQFF | TRBD2 | TRBJ2-1 | many | TRBV9
TGTGCCAGCAGTTCCGTACAGGGTGGGTGGGCTTTCTTT | CASSSVQGGWAFF | - | TRBJ1-1 | - | TRBV5-6
TGTGCCAGCAGCTTAGATGAGTTGGAGCAGTTCTTC | CASSLDELEQFF | - | TRBJ2-1 | many | TRBV7-9
TGCGCCAGCAGCCCGACTAGCGGGAGGGCTGCCTCCTACAATGAGCAGTTCTTC | CASSPTSGRAASYNEQFF | TRBD2 | TRBJ2-1 | many | TRBV5-1
TGTGCCAGCAGTTTACTAGAAACAGATACGCAGTATTTT | CASSLLETDTQYF | - | TRBJ2-3 | - | TRBV6-9
TGTGCCAGCTCCCGGCGGACAGCTAACTATGGCTACACCTTC | CASSRRTANYGYTF | - | TRBJ1-2 | many | TRBV3-1
TGTGCCATCAGTGCTCCGGACCGAAACACTGAAGCTTTCTTT | CAISAPDRNTEAFF | - | TRBJ1-1 | few | TRBV10-3
TGTGCCAGCAAGGTCTACAATGAGCAGTTCTTC | CASKVYNEQFF | - | TRBJ2-1 | many | TRBV6-1
TGCAGTGCTAGAGCTACAGATACGCAGTATTTT | CSARATDTQYF | - | TRBJ2-3 | many | TRBV20-1
TGTGCTAGTGGTTTATCTGAGTCGAGCGAGACCCAGTACTTC | CASGLSESSETQYF | - | TRBJ2-5 | many | TRBV12-5
TGTGCCAGCAGTGACGAGAATCAGCCCCAGCATTTT | CASSDENQPQHF | - | TRBJ1-5 | many | TRBV6-2/TRBV6-3
TGTGCCAGCAACCCCAGACAGGGGCCAAGGGAGACCCAGTACTTC | CASNPRQGPRETQYF | TRBD1 | TRBJ2-5 | few | TRBV27
TGTGCCAGCAGTCCCGGGACAGGGGAAATAGAGCAGTACTTC | CASSPGTGEIEQYF | TRBD1 | TRBJ2-7 | many | TRBV28
TGTGCCAGCAGTGAATGGCCGAACAATGAGCAGTTCTTC | CASSEWPNNEQFF | - | TRBJ2-1 | many | TRBV2
TGTGCCAGCAGCTCGGGACAGGGGGCCCACGAGCAGTACTTC | CASSSGQGAHEQYF | TRBD1 | TRBJ2-7 | many | TRBV11-2
TGCGCCAGCAGCGCCGACCTCCCGAAAGTGGTTGAAGCTTTCTTT | CASSADLPKVVEAFF | - | TRBJ1-1 | few | TRBV5-1
TGTGCCAGCAGCTCTCTAATCTACAGGGGGGACACAGATACGCAGTATTTT | CASSSLIYRGDTDTQYF | TRBD1 | TRBJ2-3 | many | TRBV7-9
TGTGCCAGCAGTTACGAGCAGGCCTCAACCTACGAGCAGTACTTC | CASSYEQASTYEQYF | - | TRBJ2-7 | few | TRBV6-5
TGTGCCAGCAGTGAAGGTCTAGACCCCAATGAGCAGTCCTTC | CASSEGLDPNEQSF | - | TRBJ2-1 | few | TRBV2
TGTGCCAGCAGTGCCGGCACCCCTGGTAATCAGCCCCAGCATTTT | CASSAGTPGNQPQHF | - | TRBJ1-5 | many | TRBV2
TGTGCCATCAGTGATCAGCAGAATTCAGGAGCTGAGCAGTTCTTC | CAISDQQNSGAEQFF | - | TRBJ2-1 | few | TRBV10-3
TGTGCCAGCAGCGAAAACAGGGGGCTGAACGAGCAGTACTTC | CASSENRGLNEQYF | TRBD1 | TRBJ2-7 | many | TRBV11-1
TGTGCCAGCAGTTTATCCCCACAGGGCCTCCACACTGAAGCTTTCTTT | CASSLSPQGLHTEAFF | - | TRBJ1-1 | many | TRBV27
TGTGCCAGCAGCTCCCGGGGCACCGGATCCTACGAGCAGTACTTC | CASSSRGTGSYEQYF | - | TRBJ2-7 | many | TRBV7-9
TGCGCCAGCAGCCAAGGGCCCGGAGACACCGGGGAGCTGTTTTTT | CASSQGPGDTGELFF | - | TRBJ2-2 | many | TRBV4-1
TGTGCCATCAGGGGAAGAGAAAACAATGAGCAGTTCTTC | CAIRGRENNEQFF | - | TRBJ2-1 | - | TRBV10-3
TGTGCCAGCAGCCCGACAGGGGAGAGTGAGACCCAGTACTTC | CASSPTGESETQYF | TRBD1 | TRBJ2-5 | - | TRBV7-7
TGTGCCAGCAGCTCAGGACTAGTCAGGCTTGAACAGTTCTTC | CASSSGLVRLEQFF | TRBD2 | TRBJ2-1 | many | TRBV28
TGCAGCGTTGTTGGCAGACTAGTCTATGAGCAGTTCTTC | CSVVGRLVYEQFF | - | TRBJ2-1 | few | TRBV29-1
TGCAGTGCTAGAGAGGCTAGCGGGATTGGGCGGGATGAGCAGTTCTTC | CSAREASGIGRDEQFF | TRBD2 | TRBJ2-1 | - | TRBV20-1
TGCAGCGTGAGACAGGGGGCGTCCTACGAGCAGTACTTC | CSVRQGASYEQYF | TRBD1 | TRBJ2-7 | many | TRBV29-1
TGTGCCAGCAGCTCAAAACTAGCGGGAGCGGTAGATACGCAGTATTTT | CASSSKLAGAVDTQYF | TRBD2 | TRBJ2-3 | many | TRBV5-4
TGTGCCAGCAGTGACATTCTCCGTGGCGGGGCCACCTACGAGCAGTACTTC | CASSDILRGGATYEQYF | - | TRBJ2-7 | - | TRBV7-9
TGCGCCAGCAGCGCCCCCACAGGAGCTGGAGAGACCCAGTACTTC | CASSAPTGAGETQYF | - | TRBJ2-5 | many | TRBV5-1
TGTGCCAGCAGGAACCCCTACACTGAAGCTTTCTTT | CASRNPYTEAFF | - | TRBJ1-1 | many | TRBV6-1
TGTGCCATCAGTGAGCCAGACCGAAGTGCCTACGAGCAGTACTTC | CAISEPDRSAYEQYF | - | TRBJ2-7 | many | TRBV10-3
TGTGCCAGCGCCCTAGCGCGGGAGCAGTTCTTC | CASALAREQFF | - | TRBJ2-1 | many | TRBV28
TGTGCCTGGAATGCCGGCGGGCTAGCGGGAGTGGGTGAGCAGTTCTTC | CAWNAGGLAGVGEQFF | TRBD2 | TRBJ2-1 | - | TRBV30
TGTGCCAGCAGCATGGGCGCTGAGCAGTTCTTC | CASSMGAEQFF | - | TRBJ2-1 | few | TRBV6-1
TGTGCCATCAGTGATGTCGGGCAGAACACTGAAGCTTTCTTT | CAISDVGQNTEAFF | - | TRBJ1-1 | - | TRBV10-3
TGCGCCAGCAGCTTGGGAGGGCCAGGGGGAGTCATTCAGCCCCAGCATTTT | CASSLGGPGGVIQPQHF | TRBD1 | TRBJ1-5 | many | TRBV5-1
TGCGCCAGCAGCCAAGTCGGGCGCGGGAGGGCCGGCGGACAAGAGACCCAGTACTTC | CASSQVGRGRAGGQETQYF | TRBD2 | TRBJ2-5 | many | TRBV4-1
TGTGCCAGTAGTACGGACAGGGGGTCGAACAATGAGCAGTTCTTC | CASSTDRGSNNEQFF | TRBD1 | TRBJ2-1 | - | TRBV19
TGTGCCAGCAGCCTCCCCGGGACAACAACCGGGGAGCTGTTTTTT | CASSLPGTTTGELFF | - | TRBJ2-2 | - | TRBV7-2
TGTGCCAGCAGCTTAGAACGATTTTACGAGCAGTACTTC | CASSLERFYEQYF | - | TRBJ2-7 | many | TRBV11-1